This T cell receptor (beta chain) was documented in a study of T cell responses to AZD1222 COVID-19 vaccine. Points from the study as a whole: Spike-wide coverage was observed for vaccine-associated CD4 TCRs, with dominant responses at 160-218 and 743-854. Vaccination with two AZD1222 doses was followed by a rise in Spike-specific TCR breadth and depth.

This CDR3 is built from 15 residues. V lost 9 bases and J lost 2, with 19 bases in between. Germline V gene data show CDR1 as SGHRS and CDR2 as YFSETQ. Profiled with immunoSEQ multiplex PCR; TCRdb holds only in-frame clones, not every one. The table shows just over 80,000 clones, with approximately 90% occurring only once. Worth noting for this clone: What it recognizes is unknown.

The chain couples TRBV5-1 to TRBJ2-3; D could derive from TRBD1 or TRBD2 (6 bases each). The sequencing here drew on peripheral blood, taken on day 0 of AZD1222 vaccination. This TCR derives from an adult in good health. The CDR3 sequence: CATSLGGRPTDTQYF. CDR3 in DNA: TGCGCCACCAGTCTCGGGGGCCGACCCACAGATACGCAGTATTTT.